This T cell receptor beta chain was retrieved from a study of cytomegalovirus exposure and HLA in healthy donors (dated by TCRdb to 2016 to 2017). For the study in its entirety: An earlier analysis of some 500 of the donors reported approximately 270 Gb of sequence data and 117 million unique TCR beta sequences from 150 million to 200 million T cells. To decide whether each TCR beta V gene segment behaved as functional or pseudogenic, an earlier analysis of some 600 of the donors relied on high-throughput TCR beta sequencing. HLA typing included class I and class II loci at four-digit resolution. Because of strong linkage in the cohort, five DR-DQ haplotypes were treated as single units for association and clustering. Of the roughly 400 genotyped donors, over 65% fell in the genetic ancestry cluster associated with self-reported Caucasian donors. All discovery cohort repertoires had been generated on a single sequencing platform. A later genetic analysis took genome-wide SNP genotypes for about 55% of the roughly 700 donors and used that subset as a discovery cohort. To predict cytomegalovirus infection status, the study brought together high-throughput TCR immunosequencing, statistical association of individual TCRs with disease status, and machine learning. Among a few hundred genotyped donors of the cohort, an average of around 240,000 unique TCR beta nucleotide sequences were sequenced per donor, 15% to 20% of them non-productive. The study used immunosequencing to profile the T cell repertoires of 600 to 850 subjects and linked those repertoires to cytomegalovirus serostatus. Donor age, sex, ethnicity and CMV serostatus were compiled together with the repertoire data. Along with the approximately 620-subject first cohort, a separate validation cohort of 120 different subjects was used. The study aimed to test whether signatures of past pathogen exposure could be identified by cataloging public T cell receptors. A later analysis re-analyzed previously published TCR beta repertoires from roughly 630 donors and added high-resolution HLA genotyping to study TCR occurrence patterns. An early release that covered fewer than 750 HLA-typed donors contained around 300 gigabases of sequencing data and about 93 million unique TCR sequences. The number of donors typed differed by locus, with about 629-630 for A, B, C, DRB1 and DQB1, around 520 for DQA1, over 600 for DPA1, and 450 to 480 for DPB1. The later analysis used no new phenotypic data to find candidate immune exposures, relying instead on TCR beta sequences and their occurrence across donors. Study-wide conclusions, independent of this receptor: Broadly in line with IMGT annotations, most TCR beta V segments showed up in productive rearrangements about 87% or about 30% of the time in an earlier analysis of 587 of the donors. When HLA alleles, especially DR and DQ, strongly co-occurred, TCR associations were difficult to assign to individual alleles. In a later genetic analysis, fewer N-insertions in productive TCRs were reported among donors in an Asian-associated ancestry cluster than the roughly 700-donor mean. Three of the identified cytomegalovirus-associated TCR beta chains were confirmed in vitro to be specific for cytomegalovirus antigens. The study gave a list of some 150 TCR beta chains associated with cytomegalovirus. Because some donors lacked HLA typing at each locus, the association tests relied only on the typed subset. In a later analysis, TCR association rates were found to vary across HLA loci, with the most associated TCRs seen for DRB1 alleles and the fewest for HLA-C alleles. In a later analysis, around 17,000 TCR beta sequences were associated with specific HLA alleles at a false discovery rate of 0.05. V-gene and J-gene trimming of TCR beta chains was associated with a missense DCLRE1C variant in a later genetic analysis, and the association was replicated in an independent cohort. According to a later analysis, parvovirus B19, influenza, CMV and Epstein-Barr virus appeared linked to several top co-occurrence clusters. Across donors, most TCR sequences were observed very rarely, whereas some public TCRs were present in many individuals. The earlier analysis of 450 to 700 of the donors excluded 15 to 20 rarely observed V segments, including chromosome 9 orphons, because counts were too low. Linkage disequilibrium might explain the correlated functional status among segregating V segments, but an unknown experimental factor could not be excluded. The authors suggested that the approach could potentially be extended to other disease states and immunological phenotypes. For the cohort, immune exposure information was limited to CMV serostatus. In a later analysis, most CMV-associated TCR beta chains were found to appear HLA-restricted, with HLA associations seemingly driven largely by CMV exposure. A cluster of highly shared sequence variants was judged likely to be a technical artifact of the sequencing pipeline. Because the 87-base-pair reads could not distinguish some IMGT-functional V segments, including TRBV6-2 and TRBV6-3, those segments were excluded. In both the original and validation cohorts, the classifier was reported to diagnose cytomegalovirus status with high specificity and sensitivity. The presence/absence analyses assumed that sequencing depth was roughly uniform across donors, and that assumption may not be true. The cohort was sequenced for TCR beta chains only, and without alpha or paired-chain data the features that could be detected were limited. In a later analysis, HLA-associated TCR beta chains were found to be more clonally expanded and to have lower generation probabilities than equally common non-associated chains. A further reported finding was that TCR beta sequences accurately predicted the HLA-A and HLA-B alleles for most subjects in the first cohort.

The CDR3 has 14 amino acids, counting the end cysteine and phenylalanine. Only the CDR3 region is kept as DNA, spanning 42 bases read in frame from base 1. For CDR1 and CDR2, the germline V gene (reference sequence) lists LNHDA and SQIVND. V is cut by 6 bases and J by 0 bases, and the space between the germline ends is 12 bases. Receptor amplification or capture employed the immunoSEQ multiplex PCR assay. A mixture of 60 forward primers for TCR Vbeta segments and 13 reverse primers for TCR Jbeta segments was used in the multiplex PCR. A multiplex PCR assay on genomic DNA amplified the CDR3 region of rearranged TCR beta genes. Amplified TCR beta libraries were sequenced as 87-base-pair reads on the Illumina HiSeq System. Turning to the authors' computational methods: A later analysis counted about 82 million unique TCR beta chains across the 650 to 700 repertoires, and 9.5 million to 11 million of these chains were shared by at least two donors. Raw reads were error-corrected and collapsed into unique sequences with a nearest-neighbor algorithm that merged closely related sequences to remove PCR and sequencing errors. CDR3 sequences were aligned to IMGT reference sequences to assign V, D and J gene segments. For a sequence to be retained, at least a six-nucleotide match to both a V gene segment and a J gene segment was required. A rearrangement counted as productive if the CDR3 had no stop codons and remained in frame with V and J, and every other rearrangement counted as non-productive. Following IMGT convention, CDR3 was defined as the stretch from the second conserved V-encoded cysteine to the conserved J-encoded phenylalanine. The earlier analysis of 500 to 650 of the donors excluded any sequence lacking an unambiguous match to a single V gene segment. An earlier analysis of 550 to 650 of the donors classified V segments as functional when productive rearrangements were above 56.7% and as segregating when the standard deviation between donors was above 5%. A statistical classification framework was developed to diagnose cytomegalovirus status using the catalog of TCR beta chain sequences. In a later analysis, TCR nucleotide sequences were compared against IMGT/GENE-DB human TR gene sequences so that V and J genes could be assigned. In a later analysis, CDR3 sequences and most-parsimonious VDJ recombination scenarios were assigned using the TCRdist pipeline. In a later analysis, each TCR beta chain was defined by its CDR3 amino acid sequence together with its V-gene family, and reads without a unique V-gene family were excluded. In a later analysis, nearly 600 highly shared, low-generation-probability nucleotide sequences were removed to address suspected cross-contamination and a sequencing artifact. For each public chain, a later analysis derived a clonal expansion index from normalized ranks of inferred template counts within each repertoire. A later analysis computed generation probabilities with a VDJ recombination model fitted to out-of-frame rearrangements, and checked the results against IGoR. In a later analysis, TCR-TCR, TCR-HLA and TCR-CMV co-occurrence was scored with hypergeometric tests, and a repertoire-size bias correction was applied to TCR pairs. To estimate false discovery rates, a later analysis permuted the HLA or CMV assignments 20 times. In a later analysis, co-occurring TCRs were grouped using DBSCAN, and TCRdist sequence similarity was added for clustering within HLA-allele-positive subsets. Repertoires with fewer than 30,000 or more than 120,000 public chains were left out of co-occurrence clustering, as were about 5 repertoires with anomalous nucleotide sharing. The clones in this table, taken by TCRdb from immuneACCESS, are in-frame only. Not every clone is retained; where verified, under half of the shortfall comes from an unresolved V gene, and the cause of the rest is unknown. For V, J and clone size, that table is used; D and trimming come from the DNA. Across this sample there are 130,000 to 150,000 clones, with 79% seen only once. The ten largest clones represent around 6.7% of the sample.

The cohort consisted of some 730 healthy bone marrow donors. At the time of sampling, all cohort members were nominally healthy, though unrecorded immune exposures were likely present. The donor tested CMV seropositive, placing the donor among the 289 seropositive members of the cohort. A peripheral blood sample was collected from each donor, and TCR beta sequencing was performed on peripheral blood mononuclear cells. The Qiagen DNeasy Blood Extraction Kit was used to extract genomic DNA from the blood cell samples. A few counts support this clone. Its antigen target is currently unknown. One base away there is no much larger clone; base qualities are not given.

The TCR sequence derives from a woman in her forties in good health and CMV-seropositive. In this chain, TRBV19 is recombined with TRBJ2-7; the D gene is possibly TRBD1, with 6 bases matching. Input material: PBMCs. The CDR3 region has the sequence CASSNRESSYEQYF. In nucleotide form, the sequence is TGTGCCAGTAGCAACAGGGAAAGCTCCTACGAGCAGTACTTC.